The clone carrying this T cell receptor beta chain has more than one count but fewer than ten. Its antigen is unidentified. These data originate in a study of T cell repertoires in cytomegalovirus infection. Study at large: Recently identified HLA-C-restricted CMV epitopes were used, and well-studied HLA-B-restricted CMV epitopes were used as well. From public TCR beta signatures came an indication of both CMV infection and matching HLA type. Overall study results and limits: CMV carriers having the relevant HLA were flagged by cumulative public TCR beta family frequency. In two of eight donors, the top clonotype was HLA-C-restricted CMV-specific.

The CDR3 covers 15 residues. Trimming stripped 5 bases from V and 1 base from J, with 12 bases between. CDR1 and CDR2 from the germline V gene are SGHAT and FQDESV (reference sequence). Via MiXCR, TCRdb re-called the reads, giving one row per CDR3 protein. Among approximately 73,000 distinct CDR3 sequences listed, approximately 40% were seen once. Sequenced here: CD8+ T cells from cultured PBMCs, sampled from culture after CMV antigen stimulation. V usage is TRBV11-1 and J usage is TRBJ2-1, with a possible D match to TRBD1 (6 bases). This clonotype originated in a human donor in good health (CMV status not recorded). Some clones in this sample may be carry-over from other donors' samples. CDR3 DNA: TGTGCCAGCAGCGCCGACAGGACATCCTACAATGAGCAGTTCTTC. It yields the protein CASSADRTSYNEQFF.